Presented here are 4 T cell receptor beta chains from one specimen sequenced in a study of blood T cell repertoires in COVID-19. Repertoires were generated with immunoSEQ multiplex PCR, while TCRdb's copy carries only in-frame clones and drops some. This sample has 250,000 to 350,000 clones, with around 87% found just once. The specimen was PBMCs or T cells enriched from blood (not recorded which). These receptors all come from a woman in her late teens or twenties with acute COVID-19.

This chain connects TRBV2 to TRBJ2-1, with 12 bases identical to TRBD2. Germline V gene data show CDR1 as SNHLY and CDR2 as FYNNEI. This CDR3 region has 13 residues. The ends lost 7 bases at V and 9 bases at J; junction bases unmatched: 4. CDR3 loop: CASKASGRGEQFF. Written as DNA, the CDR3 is TGTGCCAGCAAGGCTAGCGGGAGGGGTGAGCAGTTCTTC.

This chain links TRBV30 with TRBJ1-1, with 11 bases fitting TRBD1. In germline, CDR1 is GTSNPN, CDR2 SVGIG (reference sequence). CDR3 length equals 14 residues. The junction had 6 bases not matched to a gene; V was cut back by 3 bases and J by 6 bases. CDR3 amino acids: CAWSLQGQGAEAFF. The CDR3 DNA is TGTGCCTGGAGCCTACAGGGACAGGGGGCTGAAGCTTTCTTT.

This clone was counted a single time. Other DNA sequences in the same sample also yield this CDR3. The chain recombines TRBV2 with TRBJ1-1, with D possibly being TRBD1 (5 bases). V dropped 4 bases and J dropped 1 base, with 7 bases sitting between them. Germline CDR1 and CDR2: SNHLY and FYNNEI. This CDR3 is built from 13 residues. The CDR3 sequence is CASSGQGNTEAFF. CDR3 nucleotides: TGTGCCAGCAGTGGGCAGGGGAACACTGAAGCTTTCTTT.

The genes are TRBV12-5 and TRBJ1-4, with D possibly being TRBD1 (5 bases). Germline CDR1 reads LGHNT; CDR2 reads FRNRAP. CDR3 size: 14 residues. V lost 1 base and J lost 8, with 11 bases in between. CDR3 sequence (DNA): TGTGCTAGTGGTTTGGGGCAGGGAGGGGAAAAACTGTTTTTT. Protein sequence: CASGLGQGGEKLFF.